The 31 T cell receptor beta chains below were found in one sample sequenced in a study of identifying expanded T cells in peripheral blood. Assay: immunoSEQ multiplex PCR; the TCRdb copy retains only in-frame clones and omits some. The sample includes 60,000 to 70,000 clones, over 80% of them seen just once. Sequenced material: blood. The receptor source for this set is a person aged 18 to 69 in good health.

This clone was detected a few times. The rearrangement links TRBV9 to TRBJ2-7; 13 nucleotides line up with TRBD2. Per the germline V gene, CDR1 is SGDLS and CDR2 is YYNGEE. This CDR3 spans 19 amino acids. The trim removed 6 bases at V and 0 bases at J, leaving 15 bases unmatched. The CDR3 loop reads CASKKRTSGRAKVSYEQYF. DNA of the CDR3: TGTGCCAGCAAAAAAAGGACTAGCGGGAGAGCAAAGGTCTCCTACGAGCAGTACTTC. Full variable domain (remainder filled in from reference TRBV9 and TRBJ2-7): DSGVTQTPKHLITATGQRVTLRCSPRSGDLSVYWYQQSLDQGLQFLIQYYNGEERAKGNILERFSAQQFPDLHSELNLSSLELGDSALYFCASKKRTSGRAKVSYEQYFGPGTRLTVT.

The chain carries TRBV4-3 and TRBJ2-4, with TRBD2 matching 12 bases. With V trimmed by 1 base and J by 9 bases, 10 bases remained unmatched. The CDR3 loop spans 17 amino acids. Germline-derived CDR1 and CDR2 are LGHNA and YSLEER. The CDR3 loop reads CASSQGLASGRGVIQYF. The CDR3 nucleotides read TGCGCCAGCAGCCAAGGCTTGGCTAGCGGGAGGGGAGTCATTCAGTACTTC.

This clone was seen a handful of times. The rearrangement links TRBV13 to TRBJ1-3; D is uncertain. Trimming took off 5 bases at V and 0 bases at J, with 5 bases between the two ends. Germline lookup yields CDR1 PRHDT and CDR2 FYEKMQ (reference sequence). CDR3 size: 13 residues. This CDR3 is CASSLPSGNTIYF. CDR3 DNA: TGTGCCAGCAGCCTCCCCTCTGGAAACACCATATATTTT.

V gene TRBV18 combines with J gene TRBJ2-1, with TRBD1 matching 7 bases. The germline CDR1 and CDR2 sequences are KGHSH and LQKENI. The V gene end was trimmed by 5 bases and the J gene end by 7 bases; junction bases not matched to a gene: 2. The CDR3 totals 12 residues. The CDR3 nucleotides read TGTGCCAGCTCAATACAGGGGAATGAGCAGTTCTTC. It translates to CASSIQGNEQFF.

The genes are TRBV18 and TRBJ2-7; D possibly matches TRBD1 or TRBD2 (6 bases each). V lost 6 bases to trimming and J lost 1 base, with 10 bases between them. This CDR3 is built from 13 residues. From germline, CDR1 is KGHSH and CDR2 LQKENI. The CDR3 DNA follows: TGTGCCAGCTCGAGGGGGGAGTCCTACGAGCAGTACTTC. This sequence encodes CASSRGESYEQYF.

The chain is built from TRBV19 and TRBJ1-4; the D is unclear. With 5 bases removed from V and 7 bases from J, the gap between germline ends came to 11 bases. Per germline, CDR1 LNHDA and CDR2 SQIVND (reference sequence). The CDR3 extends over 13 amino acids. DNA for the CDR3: TGTGCCAGTAGTGCGGGGTGGAGTGAAAAACTGTTTTTT. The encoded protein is CASSAGWSEKLFF.

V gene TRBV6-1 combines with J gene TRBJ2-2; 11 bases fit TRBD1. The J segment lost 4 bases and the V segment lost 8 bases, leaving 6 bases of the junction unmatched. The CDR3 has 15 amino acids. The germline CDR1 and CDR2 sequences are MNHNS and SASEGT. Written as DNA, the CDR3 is TGTGCCAGCTCCCGGGACAGGGGGTTCACCGGGGAGCTGTTTTTT. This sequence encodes CASSRDRGFTGELFF.

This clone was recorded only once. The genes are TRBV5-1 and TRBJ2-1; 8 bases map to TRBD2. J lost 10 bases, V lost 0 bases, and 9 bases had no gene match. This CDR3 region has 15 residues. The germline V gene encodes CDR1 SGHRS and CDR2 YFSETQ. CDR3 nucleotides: TGCGCCAGCAGCTTGGCGGGGGGGCCGTTGTTCGAGCAGTTCTTC. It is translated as CASSLAGGPLFEQFF.

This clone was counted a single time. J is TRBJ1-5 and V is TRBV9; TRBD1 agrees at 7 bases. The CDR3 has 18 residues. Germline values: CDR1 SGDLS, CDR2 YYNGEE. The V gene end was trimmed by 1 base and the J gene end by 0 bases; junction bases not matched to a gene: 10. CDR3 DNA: TGTGCCAGCAGCGTACAAGACAGGGAAGGTTATAGCAATCAGCCCCAGCATTTT. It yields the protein CASSVQDREGYSNQPQHF. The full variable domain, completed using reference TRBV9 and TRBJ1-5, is DSGVTQTPKHLITATGQRVTLRCSPRSGDLSVYWYQQSLDQGLQFLIQYYNGEERAKGNILERFSAQQFPDLHSELNLSSLELGDSALYFCASSVQDREGYSNQPQHFGDGTRLSIL.

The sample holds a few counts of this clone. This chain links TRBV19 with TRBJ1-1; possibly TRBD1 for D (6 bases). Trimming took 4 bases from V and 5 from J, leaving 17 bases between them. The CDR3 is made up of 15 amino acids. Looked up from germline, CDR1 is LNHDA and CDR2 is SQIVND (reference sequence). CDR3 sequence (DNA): TGTGCCAGTAGTAAAATCTACAGGGTTGCGACTGAAGCTTTCTTT. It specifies CASSKIYRVATEAFF. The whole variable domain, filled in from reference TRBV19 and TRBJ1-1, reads DGGITQSPKYLFRKEGQNVTLSCEQNLNHDAMYWYRQDPGQGLRLIYYSQIVNDFQKGDIAEGYSVSREKKESFPLTVTSAQKNPTAFYLCASSKIYRVATEAFFGQGTRLTVV.

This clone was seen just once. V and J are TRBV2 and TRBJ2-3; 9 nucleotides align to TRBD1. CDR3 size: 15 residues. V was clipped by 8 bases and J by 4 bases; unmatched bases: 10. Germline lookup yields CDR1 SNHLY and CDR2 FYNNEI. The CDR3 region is CASLERGQGADTQYF. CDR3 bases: TGTGCCAGCCTCGAGAGGGGACAGGGTGCAGATACGCAGTATTTT.

CDR3 DNA: TGCGCCAGCAGCCAAACAAATCGACAGGGTTCCACTGAAGCTTTCTTT. It codes for CASSQTNRQGSTEAFF. This sequence joins TRBV4-1 and TRBJ1-1; 7 bases map to TRBD1. J gave up 4 bases and V 2 bases, and 10 bases lay outside the gene matches. There are 16 residues in the CDR3. Germline V gene data show CDR1 as MGHRA and CDR2 as YSYEKL.

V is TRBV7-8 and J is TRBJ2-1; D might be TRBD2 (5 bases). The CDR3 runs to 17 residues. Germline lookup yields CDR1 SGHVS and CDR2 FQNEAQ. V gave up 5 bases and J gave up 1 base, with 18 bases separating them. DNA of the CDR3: TGTGCCAGCAGCGCAGTAGTGGGAGTTCGGTCCTACAATGAGCAGTTCTTC. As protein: CASSAVVGVRSYNEQFF. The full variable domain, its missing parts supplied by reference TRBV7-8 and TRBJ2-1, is GAGVSQSPRYKVAKRGQDVALRCDPISGHVSLFWYQQALGQGPEFLTYFQNEAQLDKSGLPSDRFFAERPEGSVSTLKIQRTQQEDSAVYLCASSAVVGVRSYNEQFFGPGTRLTVL.

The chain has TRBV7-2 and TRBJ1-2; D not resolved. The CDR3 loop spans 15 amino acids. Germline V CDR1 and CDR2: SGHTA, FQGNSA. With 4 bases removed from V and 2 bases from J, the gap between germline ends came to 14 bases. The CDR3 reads CASSSEAGVNYGYTF. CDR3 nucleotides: TGTGCCAGCAGCTCAGAGGCCGGGGTAAACTATGGCTACACCTTC.

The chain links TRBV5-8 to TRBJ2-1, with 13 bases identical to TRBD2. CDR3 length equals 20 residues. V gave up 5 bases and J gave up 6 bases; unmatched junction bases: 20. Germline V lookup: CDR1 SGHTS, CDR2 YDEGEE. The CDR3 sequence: CASSYWSLMGGLAGANEQFF. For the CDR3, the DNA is TGTGCCAGCAGTTACTGGTCATTAATGGGAGGACTAGCGGGAGCCAATGAGCAGTTCTTC.

The CDR3 DNA is TGCGCCAGCAGCTTGTTGGGGCCCCAAGAGACCCAGTACTTC. Its protein is CASSLLGPQETQYF. The V gene is TRBV5-1, the J gene TRBJ2-5; a weak D match, TRBD1 (5 bases). The V end was cut by 1 base, the J end by 1 base, with 8 bases between. Germline V CDR1 and CDR2: SGHRS, YFSETQ. The CDR3 loop spans 14 amino acids.

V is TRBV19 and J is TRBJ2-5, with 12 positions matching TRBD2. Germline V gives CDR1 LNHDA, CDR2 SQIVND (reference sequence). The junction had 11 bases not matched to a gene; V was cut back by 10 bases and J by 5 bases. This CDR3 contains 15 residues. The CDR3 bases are TGTGCCACTGGACTAGCGGGATCCGGCGGGGAGACCCAGTACTTC. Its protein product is CATGLAGSGGETQYF.

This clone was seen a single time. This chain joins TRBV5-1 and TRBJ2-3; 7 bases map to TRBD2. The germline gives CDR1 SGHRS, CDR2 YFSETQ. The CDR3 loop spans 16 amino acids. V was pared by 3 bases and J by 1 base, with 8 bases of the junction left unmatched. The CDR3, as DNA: TGCGCCAGCAGCTCTCCACTAGCGTCGGGCACAGATACGCAGTATTTT. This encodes CASSSPLASGTDTQYF.

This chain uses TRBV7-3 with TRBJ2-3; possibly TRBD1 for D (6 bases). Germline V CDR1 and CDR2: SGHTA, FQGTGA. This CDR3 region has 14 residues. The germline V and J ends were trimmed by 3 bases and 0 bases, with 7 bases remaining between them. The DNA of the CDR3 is TGTGCCAGCAGCTTGCAGGGGAGCACAGATACGCAGTATTTT. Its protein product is CASSLQGSTDTQYF.

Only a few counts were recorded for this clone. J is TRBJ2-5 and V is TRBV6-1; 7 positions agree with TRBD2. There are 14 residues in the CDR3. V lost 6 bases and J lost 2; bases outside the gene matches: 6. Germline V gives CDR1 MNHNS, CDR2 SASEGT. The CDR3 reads CASRRDYQQETQYF. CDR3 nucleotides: TGTGCCAGCAGAAGGGACTACCAGCAAGAGACCCAGTACTTC.

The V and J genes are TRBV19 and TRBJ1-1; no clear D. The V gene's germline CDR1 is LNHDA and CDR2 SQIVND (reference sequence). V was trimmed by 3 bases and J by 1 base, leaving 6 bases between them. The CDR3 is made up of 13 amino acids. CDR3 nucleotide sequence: TGTGCCAGTAGTATGAAGTGGAACACTGAAGCTTTCTTT. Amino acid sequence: CASSMKWNTEAFF.

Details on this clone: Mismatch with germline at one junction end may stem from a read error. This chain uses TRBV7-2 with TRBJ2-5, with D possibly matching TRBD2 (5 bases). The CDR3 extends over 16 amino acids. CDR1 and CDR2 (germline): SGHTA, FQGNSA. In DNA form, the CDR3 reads TGTGCCAGCAGTTTAGGAGGCCGGGTGTACCAAGAGACCCAGTACTTC. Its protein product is CASSLGGRVYQETQYF.

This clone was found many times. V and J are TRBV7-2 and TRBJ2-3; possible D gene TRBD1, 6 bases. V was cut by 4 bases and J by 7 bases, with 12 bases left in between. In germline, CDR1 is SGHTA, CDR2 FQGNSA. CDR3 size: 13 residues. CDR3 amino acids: CASSSNRGNTQYF. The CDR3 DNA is TGTGCCAGCAGCTCAAATAGGGGGAATACGCAGTATTTT.

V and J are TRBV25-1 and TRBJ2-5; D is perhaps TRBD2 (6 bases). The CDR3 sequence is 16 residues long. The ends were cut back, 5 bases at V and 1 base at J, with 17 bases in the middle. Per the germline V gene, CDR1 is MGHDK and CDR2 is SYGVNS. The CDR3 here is CASSPFGGAGQETQYF. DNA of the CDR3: TGTGCCAGCAGTCCCTTCGGGGGAGCGGGCCAAGAGACCCAGTACTTC.

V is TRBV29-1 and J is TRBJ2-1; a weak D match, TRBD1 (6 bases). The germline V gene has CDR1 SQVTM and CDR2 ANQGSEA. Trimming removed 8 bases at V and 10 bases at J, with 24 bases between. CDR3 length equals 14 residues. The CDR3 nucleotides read TGCAGCACGGTAGGGGCGGCAGAGGGGGTAGAGCAGTTCTTC. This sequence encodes CSTVGAAEGVEQFF.

CDR3 sequence: CASSLDYSRLNEQFF. In DNA, the CDR3 is TGCGCCAGCAGCTTGGATTATTCTAGATTGAATGAGCAGTTCTTC. This chain links TRBV5-1 with TRBJ2-1, with D hard to call. Per germline, CDR1 SGHRS and CDR2 YFSETQ. The CDR3 is 15 residues long. Trimming shortened V by 0 bases and J by 7 bases, and 14 bases separated the two germline ends. Together with reference TRBV5-1 and TRBJ2-1, the CDR3 gives the full variable domain: KAGVTQTPRYLIKTRGQQVTLSCSPISGHRSVSWYQQTPGQGLQFLFEYFSETQRNKGNFPGRFSGRQFSNSRSEMNVSTLELGDSALYLCASSLDYSRLNEQFFGPGTRLTVL.

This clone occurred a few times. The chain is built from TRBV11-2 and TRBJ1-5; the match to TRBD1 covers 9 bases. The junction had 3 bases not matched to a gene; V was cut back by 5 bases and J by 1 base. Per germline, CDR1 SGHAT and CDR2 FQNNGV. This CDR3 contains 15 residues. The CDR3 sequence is CASSTGGTSNQPQHF. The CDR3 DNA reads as TGTGCCAGCAGCACAGGGGGCACAAGCAATCAGCCCCAGCATTTT.

The CDR3 nucleotides are TGTGCCAGCAGCGTAATGGGGAGCGGGAGAGGGAATGAGCAGTTCTTC. Encoded protein: CASSVMGSGRGNEQFF. This chain joins TRBV9 and TRBJ2-1; 8 nucleotides agree with TRBD2. Germline V gene lookup returns CDR1 SGDLS and CDR2 YYNGEE. There are 16 residues in the CDR3. V dropped 1 base and J dropped 7; count of bases not matched to a gene: 10.

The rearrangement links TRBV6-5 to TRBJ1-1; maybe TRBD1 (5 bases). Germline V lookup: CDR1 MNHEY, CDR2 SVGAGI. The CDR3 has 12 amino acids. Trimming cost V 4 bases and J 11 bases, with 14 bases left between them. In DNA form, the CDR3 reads TGTGCCAGCAGTTCCCGACAGTTTATGGCTTTCTTT. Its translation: CASSSRQFMAFF.

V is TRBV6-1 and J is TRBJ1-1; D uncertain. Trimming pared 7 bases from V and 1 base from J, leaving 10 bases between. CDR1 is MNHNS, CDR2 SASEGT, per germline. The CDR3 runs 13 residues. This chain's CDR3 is CASTQWTNTEAFF. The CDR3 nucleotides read TGTGCCAGCACCCAGTGGACGAACACTGAAGCTTTCTTT.

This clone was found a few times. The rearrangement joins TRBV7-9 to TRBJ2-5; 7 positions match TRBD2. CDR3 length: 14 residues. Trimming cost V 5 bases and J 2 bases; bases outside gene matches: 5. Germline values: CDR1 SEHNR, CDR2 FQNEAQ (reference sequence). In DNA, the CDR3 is TGTGCCAGCAGCGCTACTAGCGCTCAAGAGACCCAGTACTTC. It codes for CASSATSAQETQYF.